Shown below are 17 T cell receptor beta chains from a single sample sequenced in a study of T cells in localized non-small cell lung cancer. Here immunoSEQ multiplex PCR was the method, and the copy in TCRdb shows in-frame clones only, minus some. The sample lists around 1,300 clones; over 35% were seen once. Here the sequenced sample was lung tumor tissue, taken before any cancer treatment. Source of these receptors: a woman aged 18-55 years with stage I lung adenocarcinoma.

The genes are TRBV25-1 and TRBJ1-1; D remains unclear. V was trimmed by 1 base and J by 1 base, leaving 10 bases between them. Germline V lookup: CDR1 MGHDK, CDR2 SYGVNS. This CDR3 is built from 15 residues. The CDR3 spells CASSEFGLTNTEAFF. Here the CDR3 DNA reads TGTGCCAGCAGTGAATTTGGACTCACGAACACTGAAGCTTTCTTT.

This sequence joins TRBV29-1 and TRBJ1-1; D unclear. The V end was cut by 7 bases, the J end by 4 bases, with 22 bases between. This CDR3 contains 15 residues. Germline loops: CDR1 SQVTM, CDR2 ANQGSEA. The CDR3 DNA reads as TGCAGCGGTACCATCAGTGGCCCAAGGAGCACTGAAGCTTTCTTT. It is translated as CSGTISGPRSTEAFF. Combining the CDR3 with reference TRBV29-1 and TRBJ1-1 gives the whole variable domain SAVISQKPSRDICQRGTSLTIQCQVDSQVTMMFWYRQQPGQSLTLIATANQGSEATYESGFVIDKFPISRPNLTFSTLTVSNMSPEDSSIYLCSGTISGPRSTEAFFGQGTRLTVV.

By proportion, this clone is medium-sized. This rearrangement joins TRBV11-3 to TRBJ2-7, with D perhaps TRBD1 (6 bases). The V end lost 2 bases, the J end lost 2 bases, and 10 bases lay between the germline ends. This CDR3 spans 14 amino acids. CDR1 is SGHNT, CDR2 YENEEA, per germline. CDR3 protein: CASSLQGSPYEQYF. The DNA for the CDR3 is TGTGCCAGCAGCTTACAGGGGAGTCCCTACGAGCAGTACTTC.

The gene calls are TRBV19 and TRBJ1-5; D unclear. Deletions cut 5 bases from V and 3 bases from J, with 8 bases between. In germline, CDR1 is LNHDA, CDR2 SQIVND (reference sequence). The CDR3 is 13 amino acids. CDR3 coding DNA: TGTGCCAGTAGTCAAGGGCCCAATCAGCCCCAGCATTTT. The encoded protein is CASSQGPNQPQHF.

This clone has more than one count but fewer than ten. V is TRBV4-1 and J is TRBJ1-2; D remains unclear. CDR1 MGHRA and CDR2 YSYEKL come from the germline V gene. V gave up 3 bases and J gave up 8 bases, with 19 bases separating them. The CDR3 extends over 15 amino acids. In DNA form, the CDR3 reads TGCGCCAGCAGCCAGGATACCGGGATCCTGGAGGGCTACACCTTC. Translated, it gives CASSQDTGILEGYTF.

This clone occurred once. V is TRBV29-1 and J is TRBJ1-5; D is ambiguous. V lost 4 bases to trimming and J lost 4 bases, with 8 bases between them. CDR1 is SQVTM, CDR2 ANQGSEA, per germline. The CDR3 runs 12 residues. The CDR3 DNA reads as TGCAGCGTTGTAACAGAAAATCAGCCCCAGCATTTT. It encodes CSVVTENQPQHF.

The chain links TRBV19 to TRBJ2-4; TRBD2 matches at 12 bases. The CDR3 has 17 residues. Looked up from germline, CDR1 is LNHDA and CDR2 is SQIVND (reference sequence). Losses at the gene ends were 4 bases for V and 2 bases for J; bases not matched to a gene: 6. CDR3 loop: CASSTSGRAKSKNIQYF. CDR3 sequence (DNA): TGTGCCAGTAGTACTAGCGGGAGGGCCAAGTCCAAAAACATTCAGTACTTC. Drawing the rest from reference TRBV19 and TRBJ2-4, the complete variable domain is DGGITQSPKYLFRKEGQNVTLSCEQNLNHDAMYWYRQDPGQGLRLIYYSQIVNDFQKGDIAEGYSVSREKKESFPLTVTSAQKNPTAFYLCASSTSGRAKSKNIQYFGAGTRLSVL.

This clone was recorded a few times. J is TRBJ2-1 and V is TRBV9, with 9 bases that match TRBD2. This CDR3 comprises 18 residues. Per germline, CDR1 SGDLS and CDR2 YYNGEE. V was clipped by 0 bases and J by 6 bases; unmatched bases: 13. The CDR3 loop reads CASSVGYDSGRKSNEQFF. CDR3 DNA: TGTGCCAGCAGCGTAGGCTATGATAGCGGGAGAAAGTCCAATGAGCAGTTCTTC.

This rearrangement joins TRBV11-3 to TRBJ2-1; TRBD2 matches at 9 bases. The CDR3 is made up of 16 amino acids. Trimming removed 5 bases from V and 2 bases from J; junction bases left unmatched: 7. Germline V gene lookup returns CDR1 SGHNT and CDR2 YENEEA. In DNA, the CDR3 is TGTGCCAGCAGCAGGTTGCGGGAGGGCGCCTACAATGAGCAGTTCTTC. Residues: CASSRLREGAYNEQFF.

The V and J genes are TRBV19 and TRBJ2-5; D is tentatively TRBD1 or TRBD2 (5 bases each). Trimming cost V 4 bases and J 7 bases, with 13 bases left between them. From germline, CDR1 is LNHDA and CDR2 SQIVND (reference sequence). This CDR3 is built from 13 residues. CDR3: CASSTGPLGTQYF. DNA for the CDR3: TGTGCCAGTAGTACGGGACCTCTGGGGACCCAGTACTTC.

The CDR3 region has the DNA TGTGCCAGCACCGAACTGACAGGGGCTAACTATGGCTACACCTTC. This sequence encodes CASTELTGANYGYTF. The chain has TRBV28 and TRBJ1-2; 8 bases are a match to TRBD1. V lost 7 bases and J lost 0; bases outside the gene matches: 7. Germline loops: CDR1 MDHEN, CDR2 SYDVKM. The CDR3 runs to 15 residues.

This clone was seen a few times. V is TRBV5-1 and J is TRBJ2-2; D not resolved. The length of the CDR3 is 16 residues. Germline CDR1 reads SGHRS; CDR2 reads YFSETQ. V gave up 1 base and J gave up 6 bases, with 16 bases separating them. The CDR3 reads CASSLTGRLAAGELFF. The CDR3, as DNA: TGCGCCAGCAGCTTGACGGGTAGATTGGCGGCCGGGGAGCTGTTTTTT.

This clone was detected a few times. The rearrangement uses TRBV28 and TRBJ2-7, with 9 bases that match TRBD1. Germline assignment: CDR1 MDHEN and CDR2 SYDVKM. The CDR3 is 13 amino acids. V was clipped by 5 bases and J by 4 bases; unmatched bases: 3. CDR3 residues: CASSTGTGYEQYF. The CDR3 coding sequence is TGTGCCAGCAGTACCGGGACAGGGTACGAGCAGTACTTC. The full variable domain, rest sourced from reference TRBV28 and TRBJ2-7, is DVKVTQSSRYLVKRTGEKVFLECVQDMDHENMFWYRQDPGLGLRLIYFSYDVKMKEKGDIPEGYSVSREKKERFSLILESASTNQTSMYLCASSTGTGYEQYFGPGTRLTVT.

V and J are TRBV14 and TRBJ2-1; D is perhaps TRBD1 or TRBD2 (5 bases each). This CDR3 comprises 15 residues. V was clipped by 0 bases and J by 3 bases, with 9 bases between them. CDR1 is SGHDN, CDR2 FVKESK, per germline. CDR3 sequence (DNA): TGTGCCAGCAGCCAAGAGGGGGTGTTCTACAATGAGCAGTTCTTC. This codes for CASSQEGVFYNEQFF.

This clone was counted between two and nine times. For the CDR3, the DNA is TGTGCCTGGAGTGTTGGCGGGATCACAGATACGCAGTATTTT. Its protein is CAWSVGGITDTQYF. The chain is built from TRBV30 and TRBJ2-3; possible D gene TRBD2, 6 bases. Deletions cut 0 bases from V and 2 bases from J, with 9 bases between. The CDR3 is made up of 14 amino acids. Germline assignment: CDR1 GTSNPN and CDR2 SVGIG (reference sequence).

The rearrangement joins TRBV6-8 to TRBJ1-3; TRBD1 matches at 8 bases. The CDR3 is made up of 15 amino acids. Germline values: CDR1 MNHGY, CDR2 SAAAGT. J gave up 2 bases and V 2 bases, and 2 bases lay outside the gene matches. DNA of the CDR3: TGTGCCAGCAGTTACCTGACAGGGGCTGGAAACACCATATATTTT. This encodes CASSYLTGAGNTIYF.

The rearrangement uses TRBV9 and TRBJ1-1; D is unresolved. Trimming cost V 6 bases and J 3 bases, with 12 bases left between them. Germline lookup yields CDR1 SGDLS and CDR2 YYNGEE. The CDR3 extends over 13 amino acids. The DNA for the CDR3 is TGTGCCAGCACGGCCCTACTTTACACTGAAGCTTTCTTT. Its translation: CASTALLYTEAFF.